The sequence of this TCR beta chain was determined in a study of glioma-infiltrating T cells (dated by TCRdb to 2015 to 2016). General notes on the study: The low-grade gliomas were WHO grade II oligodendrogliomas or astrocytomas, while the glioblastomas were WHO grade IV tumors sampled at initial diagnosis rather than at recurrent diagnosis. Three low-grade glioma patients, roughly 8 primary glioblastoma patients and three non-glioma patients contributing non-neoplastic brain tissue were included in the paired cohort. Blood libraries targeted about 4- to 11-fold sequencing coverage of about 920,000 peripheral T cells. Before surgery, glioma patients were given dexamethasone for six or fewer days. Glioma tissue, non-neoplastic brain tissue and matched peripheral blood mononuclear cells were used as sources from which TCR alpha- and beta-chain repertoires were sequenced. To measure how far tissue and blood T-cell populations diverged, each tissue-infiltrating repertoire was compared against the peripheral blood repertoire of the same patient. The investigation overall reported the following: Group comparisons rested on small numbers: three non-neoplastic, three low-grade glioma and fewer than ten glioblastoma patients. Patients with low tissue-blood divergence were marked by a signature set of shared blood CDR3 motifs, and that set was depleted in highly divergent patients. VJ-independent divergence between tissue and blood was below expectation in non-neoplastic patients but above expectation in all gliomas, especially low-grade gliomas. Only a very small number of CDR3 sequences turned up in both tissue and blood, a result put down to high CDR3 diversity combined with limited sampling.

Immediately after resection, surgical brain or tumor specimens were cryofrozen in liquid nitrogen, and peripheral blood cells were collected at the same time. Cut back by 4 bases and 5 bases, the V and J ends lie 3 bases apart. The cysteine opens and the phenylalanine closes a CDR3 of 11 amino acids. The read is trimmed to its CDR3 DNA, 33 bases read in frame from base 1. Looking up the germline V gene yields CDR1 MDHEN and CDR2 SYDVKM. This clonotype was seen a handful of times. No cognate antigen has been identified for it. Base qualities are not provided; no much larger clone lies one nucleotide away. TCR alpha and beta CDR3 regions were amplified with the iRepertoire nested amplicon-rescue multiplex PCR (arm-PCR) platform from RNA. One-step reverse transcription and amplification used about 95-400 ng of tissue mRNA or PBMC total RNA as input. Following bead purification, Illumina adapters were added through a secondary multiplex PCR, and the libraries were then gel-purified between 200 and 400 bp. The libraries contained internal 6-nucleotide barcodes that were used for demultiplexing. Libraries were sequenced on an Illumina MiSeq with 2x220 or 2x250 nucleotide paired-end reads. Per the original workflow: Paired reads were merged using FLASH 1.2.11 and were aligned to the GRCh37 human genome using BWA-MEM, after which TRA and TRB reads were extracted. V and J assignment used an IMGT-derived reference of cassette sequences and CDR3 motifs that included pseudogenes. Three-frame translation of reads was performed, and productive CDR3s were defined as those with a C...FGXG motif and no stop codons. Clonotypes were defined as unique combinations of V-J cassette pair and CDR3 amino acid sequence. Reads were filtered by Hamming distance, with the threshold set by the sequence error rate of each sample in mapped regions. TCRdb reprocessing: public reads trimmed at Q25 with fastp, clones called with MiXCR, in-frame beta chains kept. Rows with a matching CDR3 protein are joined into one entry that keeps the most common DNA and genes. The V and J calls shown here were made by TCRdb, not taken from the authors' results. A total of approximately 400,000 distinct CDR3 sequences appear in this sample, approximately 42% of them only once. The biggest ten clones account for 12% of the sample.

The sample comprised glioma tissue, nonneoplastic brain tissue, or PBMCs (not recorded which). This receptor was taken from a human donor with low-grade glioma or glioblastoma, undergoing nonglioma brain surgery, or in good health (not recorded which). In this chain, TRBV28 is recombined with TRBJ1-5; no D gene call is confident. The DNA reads TGTGCCAGCAGTTCGTATCAGCCCCAGCATTTT. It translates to CASSSYQPQHF.